This T cell receptor (beta chain) was sequenced for a study of blood T cell repertoires in COVID-19. Across the study: Acute and convalescent COVID-19 specimens originated in the United States, Italy and Spain. In each case, the material was cDNA or gDNA derived from T cells, B-cell-depleted T cells, or PBMCs.

Seattle's cohort entered during active infection and was followed longitudinally. Per the original data handling: Researchers report that nucleated cell counts were estimated from reference gene primer amplification. Clones were sequenced by immunoSEQ multiplex PCR, and TCRdb holds only the in-frame ones, with some missing. V, J and clone size were drawn from that table, and D and trimming were deduced from the DNA. Of under 300,000 clones in the sample, about four fifths were seen once. The CDR3 has 17 amino acids. V lost 3 bases and J lost 5; bases outside the gene matches: 10. CDR1 and CDR2 (germline): SEHNR, FQNEAQ (reference sequence).

Sample: peripheral blood. The TCR sequence derives from a human donor with COVID-19, enrolled during active disease. The donor label of this sample is uncertain. The chain joins TRBV7-9 to TRBJ1-6, with TRBD1 matching 7 bases. The CDR3 sequence: CASSFTLGTVHNSPLHF. The DNA for the CDR3 is TGTGCCAGCAGCTTTACTTTAGGGACAGTTCATAATTCACCCCTCCACTTT.